One sample yielded the 9 T cell receptor beta chains listed below, sequenced in a study of blood T cell repertoires in COVID-19. TCRdb's copy holds only in-frame clones and misses some; the assay was immunoSEQ multiplex PCR. The repertoire holds a few hundred thousand clones, with 88% as singletons. Sequencing was carried out using peripheral blood. Receptors originate from a woman in her 40s who had recovered from COVID-19.

The chain combines TRBV19 with TRBJ2-7; D might be TRBD2 (5 bases). This CDR3 has 13 amino acids. Germline assignment: CDR1 LNHDA and CDR2 SQIVND (reference sequence). Trimming cost V 3 bases and J 7 bases, with 13 bases left between them. The CDR3, as DNA: TGTGCCAGTAGTATTGGCGCCCCGGGGGAGCAGTACGTC. This sequence encodes CASSIGAPGEQYV.

Only one count was recorded for this clone. This chain connects TRBV10-3 to TRBJ2-1, with 8 bases that match TRBD1. The CDR3 sequence is 13 residues long. The ends lost 8 bases at V and 7 bases at J; junction bases unmatched: 7. Germline CDR1 and CDR2: ENHRY and SYGVKD. This chain's CDR3 is CAIQGASGNEQFF. The CDR3 DNA sequence: TGTGCCATCCAGGGGGCCTCTGGAAATGAGCAGTTCTTC.

V usage is TRBV6-6 and J usage is TRBJ2-1; D not resolved. This CDR3 contains 11 residues. V lost 6 bases and J 9 bases, leaving 9 bases between the germline ends. Germline V gives CDR1 MNHNY, CDR2 SVGAGI (reference sequence). The CDR3 DNA is TGTGCCAGCAGCCACCCCGGTGAGCAGTTCTTC. Translation gives CASSHPGEQFF.

This rearrangement joins TRBV30 to TRBJ2-5; TRBD2 matches 11 bases. CDR3 size: 14 residues. Per germline, CDR1 GTSNPN and CDR2 SVGIG (reference sequence). With 0 bases clipped from V and 5 bases from J, the junction kept 2 bases outside the gene matches. CDR3 DNA: TGTGCCTGGAGTGTTAGCGGGGGGGCGGAGACCCAGTACTTC. Translating gives CAWSVSGGAETQYF.

The chain has TRBV14 and TRBJ2-4; TRBD2 agrees at 13 bases. Germline V CDR1 and CDR2: SGHDN, FVKESK. The CDR3 is 16 amino acids. Trimming removed 1 base from V and 7 bases from J; junction bases left unmatched: 4. The CDR3 here is CASSQVGLAGVNIQYF. The CDR3 nucleotides are TGTGCCAGCAGCCAAGTTGGACTAGCGGGAGTTAACATTCAGTACTTC.

The rearrangement joins TRBV18 to TRBJ2-3, with TRBD1 matching over 8 bases. The CDR3 sequence is 15 residues long. The V and J ends lost 2 bases and 7 bases, in that order; junction bases with no gene match: 8. Germline V CDR1 and CDR2: KGHSH, LQKENI. CDR3 region: CASSPRGDRRNTQYF. CDR3 in DNA: TGTGCCAGCTCACCAAGGGGGGACAGGAGGAATACGCAGTATTTT.

This clone was found once. CDR3 in DNA: TGCGCCAGCAGTCGACCAGGGGGCTACACCTTC. This gives the protein CASSRPGGYTF. This chain connects TRBV23-1 to TRBJ1-2, with D perhaps TRBD1 (5 bases). TRBV23-1 has ORF status, its function being uncertain. CDR3 length: 11 amino acids. Deletions cut 4 bases from V and 8 bases from J, with 8 bases between.

This clone occurred a few times. The CDR3 nucleotides read TGCAGCGTTGCGGGTTGGGTAGCGGAACAAGAGACCCAGTACTTC. This encodes CSVAGWVAEQETQYF. J is TRBJ2-5 and V is TRBV29-1; D might be TRBD2 (6 bases). This CDR3 is built from 15 residues. Germline V CDR1 and CDR2: SQVTM, ANQGSEA. The V and J ends lost 4 bases and 2 bases respectively, with 17 bases between them. Using reference TRBV29-1 and TRBJ2-5 for the parts outside the CDR3, the full variable domain is SAVISQKPSRDICQRGTSLTIQCQVDSQVTMMFWYRQQPGQSLTLIATANQGSEATYESGFVIDKFPISRPNLTFSTLTVSNMSPEDSSIYLCSVAGWVAEQETQYFGPGTRLLVL.

The chain uses TRBV6-2 or TRBV6-3 and TRBJ2-3; 10 positions match TRBD2. V shed 4 bases and J 4 bases; nucleotides not matched to a gene: 5. Germline V gene sequence: CDR1 MNHEY, CDR2 SVGEGT. The CDR3 loop spans 15 amino acids. The CDR3, as DNA: TGTGCCAGCAGTTTTTTCCTAGCGGGGGCAGATACGCAGTATTTT. Translating gives CASSFFLAGADTQYF.